The 5 T cell receptor beta chains below were found in one sample sequenced in a study of Graves' ophthalmopathy and Graves' hyperthyroidism. Amplification of the TCR beta CDR3 regions used RNA transcripts (as template). HTBI primers primed a first-round RT-PCR, and a second-round multiplex PCR followed. MiXCR was run by TCRdb on the multiplex PCR reads, yielding one entry per CDR3 protein. The sample consists of over a million distinct CDR3 sequences, 36% of them appearing once. The source material was peripheral blood or thyroid tissue (not recorded which). The receptors here all came from an adult man with Graves' hyperthyroidism.

The V call is TRBV14, the J call TRBJ2-3; TRBD2 agrees at 7 bases. The CDR3 length is 17 residues. The germline V gene encodes CDR1 SGHDN and CDR2 FVKESK. Trimming took 1 base from V and 5 from J; bases not matched to a gene: 12. Here the CDR3 DNA reads TGTGCCAGCAGCCAAGGGCCCTCGAGCGGGGAAGGAGATACGCAGTATTTT. It is translated as CASSQGPSSGEGDTQYF.

Notes on this clonotype: This may stem from a read error, because a much larger clone lies one nucleotide away. The V call is TRBV20-1, the J call TRBJ1-6; 8 positions match TRBD1. The CDR3 sequence is 15 residues long. V lost 5 bases to trimming and J lost 8 bases; unmatched junction nucleotides: 11. From germline, CDR1 is DFQATT and CDR2 SNEGSKA (reference sequence). In DNA form, the CDR3 reads TGCAGTGCTGGCCCCAGGGGGCACGGGTATTCACCCCTCCACTTT. It yields the protein CSAGPRGHGYSPLHF.

With regard to this clonotype: A single base separates this from a much larger clone, so it may be a read error. The chain uses TRBV12-3 or TRBV12-4 and TRBJ1-2; D gene unclear. The CDR3 covers 13 residues. Trimming took off 2 bases at V and 3 bases at J, with 7 bases between the two ends. The CDR3 nucleotides read TGTGCCAGCAGTTTATTCGCTGACTATGGCTACACCTTC. The encoded protein is CASSLFADYGYTF.

On this clonotype itself: Because the CDR3's place on the DNA is in doubt, the DNA is left out and the CDR3 is given as listed by TCRdb. V gene TRBV7-8 combines with J gene TRBJ2-7; whether TRBD1, the table's D call, matches the DNA was not checked. Both ends counted, the CDR3 spans 15 residues. CDR1 is SGHVS and CDR2 is FQNEAQ in the germline V gene. CDR3: CASSQVGTGTYEQHF.

This clonotype was observed a handful of times. The chain combines TRBV2 with TRBJ1-1; possible D gene TRBD1, 6 bases. Per the germline V gene, CDR1 is SNHLY and CDR2 is FYNNEI. V was shortened by 8 bases and J by 3 bases, with 16 bases between the two germline ends. The CDR3 contains 14 residues. CDR3 in amino acids: CASVGLGGDTEAFF. The CDR3 nucleotides are TGTGCCAGCGTGGGGTTAGGGGGGGACACTGAAGCTTTCTTT.